The 24 T cell receptor beta chains given below trace back to one sample, sequenced in a study of T cells in Graves' hyperthyroidism and ophthalmopathy. The source material, RNA transcripts, was used to amplify TCR beta CDR3 regions. The HTBI primer set drove a first-round RT-PCR of the TCR CDR3. TCRdb analysed the multiplex PCR reads with MiXCR anew, one entry per CDR3 protein. The sample lists about 840,000 distinct CDR3 sequences; over 35% were seen once. Sequences were obtained from blood. Receptors originate from a man aged 18 to 30 with Graves' hyperthyroidism.

This clonotype was observed many times. The chain uses TRBV11-3 and TRBJ1-6, with TRBD1 identical over 7 bases. J gave up 7 bases and V 5 bases, and 2 bases lay outside the gene matches. Per the germline V gene, CDR1 is SGHNT and CDR2 is YENEEA. This CDR3 is built from 13 residues. CDR3 coding DNA: TGTGCCAGCAGCAGGGGACAGAATTCACCCCTCCACTTT. Encoded protein: CASSRGQNSPLHF. The full variable domain, with the rest looked up from reference TRBV11-3 and TRBJ1-6, is EAGVVQSPRYKIIEKKQPVAFWCNPISGHNTLYWYLQNLGQGPELLIRYENEEAVDDSQLPKDRFSAERLKGVDSTLKIQPAELGDSAVYLCASSRGQNSPLHFGNGTRLTVT.

In the case of this clonotype: This clone may be a read error of a much larger clone one base away. The CDR3: CATSRKWGQGEDGYTF. As DNA, the CDR3 is TGTGCCACCAGCCGAAAATGGGGGCAGGGGGAGGATGGCTACACCTTC. The chain recombines TRBV15 with TRBJ1-2; 7 nucleotides agree with TRBD1. This CDR3 has 16 amino acids. V shed 5 bases, J shed 6 bases, and the junction held 15 bases outside the gene matches. CDR1 is LNHNV and CDR2 is YYDKDF in the germline V gene (reference sequence).

With regard to this clonotype: A read error may account for a junction end that differs from germline. The chain recombines TRBV25-1 with TRBJ1-2; D not certain. The CDR3 has 11 residues. CDR1 MGHDK and CDR2 SYGVNS come from the germline V gene. CDR3 residues: CARRPNYGYTF. As DNA, the CDR3 is TGTGCCCGCAGACCAAACTATGGCTACACCTTC.

This clonotype showed up many times. The gene calls are TRBV7-9 and TRBJ2-7; D not certain. Trimming removed 2 bases at V and 5 bases at J, with 10 bases between. The length of the CDR3 is 13 residues. CDR1 is SEHNR, CDR2 FQNEAQ, per germline (reference sequence). This CDR3 reads CASSLTYAHEQYF. In nucleotides, the CDR3 is TGTGCCAGCAGCTTAACATACGCCCACGAGCAGTACTTC.

The V call is TRBV7-2, the J call TRBJ2-7; 12 bases match TRBD2. The V segment lost 4 bases and the J segment 0 bases; nucleotides outside the gene matches: 4. The germline gives CDR1 SGHTA, CDR2 FQGNSA. CDR3 length: 16 residues. The CDR3 reads CASSSRLAGDSYEQYF. The CDR3 bases are TGTGCCAGCAGCTCCCGACTAGCGGGGGACTCCTACGAGCAGTACTTC.

The chain links TRBV29-1 to TRBJ1-5; 7 nucleotides align to TRBD1. With 2 bases clipped from V and 4 bases from J, the junction kept 5 bases outside the gene matches. Germline lookup yields CDR1 SQVTM and CDR2 ANQGSEA. The CDR3 consists of 14 residues. The CDR3 sequence is CSVERQGGNQPQHF. As DNA, the CDR3 is TGCAGCGTTGAACGCCAGGGGGGGAATCAGCCCCAGCATTTT.

This clonotype was recorded many times. This chain joins TRBV7-9 and TRBJ2-7; 7 bases line up with TRBD2. Germline CDR1 is SEHNR and CDR2 is FQNEAQ (reference sequence). V lost 4 bases, J lost 5 bases, and 8 bases stayed unmatched. This CDR3 has 14 residues. CDR3 sequence (DNA): TGTGCCAGCAGCTCCGCGGGAGATGCCAACGAGCAGTACTTC. This encodes CASSSAGDANEQYF.

This clonotype was found a few times. The genes are TRBV5-1 and TRBJ1-1; TRBD1 is a possible D gene (6 bases). V lost 4 bases to trimming and J lost 5 bases, with 18 bases between them. The length of the CDR3 is 15 residues. The V gene's germline CDR1 is SGHRS and CDR2 YFSETQ. This CDR3 reads CASSQIPGAGTEAFF. The CDR3 DNA follows: TGCGCCAGCAGCCAAATTCCAGGGGCGGGGACTGAAGCTTTCTTT.

This clonotype was seen ten or more times. The V call is TRBV10-3, the J call TRBJ1-5; 8 nucleotides match TRBD1. This CDR3 has 16 residues. V lost 0 bases, J lost 5 bases, and 6 bases stayed unmatched. Germline V CDR1 and CDR2: ENHRY, SYGVKD. In DNA form, the CDR3 reads TGTGCCATCAGTGAGTCGACCAGGGGGCAGGATCAGCCCCAGCATTTT. Translating gives CAISESTRGQDQPQHF.

This clonotype was recorded at least ten times. V and J are TRBV2 and TRBJ1-1; D is ambiguous. Trimming cost V 3 bases and J 5 bases, with 4 bases left between them. The V gene's germline CDR1 is SNHLY and CDR2 FYNNEI. The CDR3 is 11 amino acids. Here the CDR3 reads CASSEVTEAFF. In nucleotides, the CDR3 is TGTGCCAGCAGTGAGGTGACTGAAGCTTTCTTT. Using reference TRBV2 and TRBJ1-1 for the parts outside the CDR3, the full variable domain is EPEVTQTPSHQVTQMGQEVILRCVPISNHLYFYWYRQILGQKVEFLVSFYNNEISEKSEIFDDQFSVERPDGSNFTLKIRSTKLEDSAMYFCASSEVTEAFFGQGTRLTVV.

The chain is built from TRBV9 and TRBJ1-5, with 11 bases aligning to TRBD1. TRBJ2-3 matches the DNA end more closely, so the J call is doubtful. CDR3 length: 16 amino acids. Germline CDR1 reads SGDLS; CDR2 reads YYNGEE. The CDR3 nucleotides are TGTGCCAGCAGTCTCGGGACAGGGGGTAGCAATCAGCCCCAGTATTTT. Residues: CASSLGTGGSNQPQYF.

As regards this clonotype: The junction does not match germline at one end; this may be a read error. The rearrangement uses TRBV11-2 and TRBJ2-5; D might be TRBD1 (5 bases). The CDR3 sequence is 15 residues long. Germline CDR1 is SGHAT and CDR2 is FQNNGV. The CDR3 reads CASSMVVGLQETQHF. As DNA, the CDR3 is TGTGCCAGCAGCATGGTAGTGGGGCTCCAAGAGACCCAGCACTTC.

This clonotype was found a few times. This chain connects TRBV4-3 to TRBJ2-5; TRBD2 matches 10 bases. This CDR3 contains 15 residues. With V trimmed by 2 bases and J by 5 bases, 5 bases remained unmatched. The germline V gene has CDR1 LGHNA and CDR2 YSLEER. The CDR3 loop reads CASSQLAGEGETQYF. CDR3 coding DNA: TGCGCCAGCAGCCAACTAGCGGGAGAAGGGGAGACCCAGTACTTC.

A remark on this clonotype: The junction departs from germline at one end; a sequencing error may be responsible. The chain uses TRBV4-3 and TRBJ2-7; 8 bases align to TRBD2. CDR1 and CDR2 (germline): LGHNA, YSLEER. This CDR3 contains 13 residues. CDR3 protein: CASGQTSAYEQYF. The DNA of the CDR3 is TGCGCCAGCGGCCAGACTAGCGCCTACGAGCAGTACTTC.

V is TRBV20-1 and J is TRBJ1-4; the D is unclear. The germline V gene encodes CDR1 DFQATT and CDR2 SNEGSKA (reference sequence). The ends were cut back, 4 bases at V and 7 bases at J, with 7 bases in the middle. The CDR3 is 11 amino acids. The DNA of the CDR3 is TGCAGTGCTACCGCGGGTGAAAAACTGTTTTTT. It yields the protein CSATAGEKLFF.

This chain connects TRBV6-6 to TRBJ2-7; TRBD2 is a possible D gene (5 bases). Trimming left V 7 bases short and J 0 bases short, with 10 bases between. The germline CDR1 and CDR2 sequences are MNHNY and SVGAGI (reference sequence). The CDR3 has 13 residues. The CDR3 DNA reads as TGTGCCAGCACCACCGGGGTCTCCTACGAGCAGTACTTC. Translated, it gives CASTTGVSYEQYF.

This clonotype came up many times. The chain recombines TRBV12-3 or TRBV12-4 with TRBJ1-5, with D uncertain. The CDR3 has 12 residues. With 10 bases removed from V and 4 bases from J, the gap between germline ends came to 11 bases. This CDR3 reads CATRDGNQPQHF. The CDR3 bases are TGTGCCACTCGAGACGGAAATCAGCCCCAGCATTTT.

The rearrangement joins TRBV12-3 or TRBV12-4 to TRBJ1-4; perhaps TRBD1 as D (5 bases). V was cut by 4 bases and J by 7 bases, with 16 bases left in between. The CDR3 has 15 amino acids. CDR3 bases: TGTGCCAGCAGTTGGGGGGGATGGGGCAGTGAAAAACTGTTTTTT. The encoded protein is CASSWGGWGSEKLFF.

The chain joins TRBV28 to TRBJ2-7; 11 bases agree with TRBD2. There are 16 residues in the CDR3. V lost 5 bases to trimming and J lost 1 base; unmatched junction nucleotides: 7. Germline assignment: CDR1 MDHEN and CDR2 SYDVKM. CDR3 sequence reads: CASSPGTSGFSYEQYF. The CDR3 nucleotides read TGTGCCAGCAGTCCTGGGACTAGCGGCTTTTCCTACGAGCAGTACTTC.

This clonotype has just one count. The V gene is TRBV6-5, the J gene TRBJ2-7; a possible D gene is TRBD2 (5 bases). CDR1 is MNHEY and CDR2 is SVGAGI in the germline V gene. Trimming shortened V by 5 bases and J by 4 bases, and 12 bases separated the two germline ends. The CDR3 extends over 13 amino acids. CDR3 protein: CASSTSEGYEQYF. CDR3 nucleotides: TGTGCCAGCAGTACTTCCGAGGGTTACGAGCAGTACTTC.

This clonotype was seen a few times. The V and J genes are TRBV4-1 and TRBJ1-3; tentatively, D is TRBD1 (5 bases). With 3 bases removed from V and 3 bases from J, the gap between germline ends came to 12 bases. Germline-derived CDR1 and CDR2 are MGHRA and YSYEKL. The CDR3 is 15 amino acids. The CDR3, as DNA: TGCGCCAGCAGCCACCCAGTCAGGGATGGAAACACCATATATTTT. Translating it yields CASSHPVRDGNTIYF.

This clonotype was seen only a few times. The chain uses TRBV7-9 and TRBJ1-1, with D hard to call. The CDR3 runs 14 residues. In germline, CDR1 is SEHNR, CDR2 FQNEAQ (reference sequence). Trimming stripped 2 bases from V and 11 bases from J, with 18 bases between. The CDR3 spells CASSLLMLDGEAFF. The CDR3 nucleotides read TGTGCCAGCAGCTTATTGATGTTGGACGGGGAGGCTTTCTTT. Together with reference TRBV7-9 and TRBJ1-1, the CDR3 gives the full variable domain: DTGVSQNPRHKITKRGQNVTFRCDPISEHNRLYWYRQTLGQGPEFLTYFQNEAQLEKSRLLSDRFSAERPKGSFSTLEIQRTEQGDSAMYLCASSLLMLDGEAFFGQGTRLTVV.

This clonotype showed up many times. The V call is TRBV29-1, the J call TRBJ2-5; D gene unclear. The germline V and J ends were trimmed by 2 bases and 4 bases, with 8 bases remaining between them. The CDR3 sequence is 12 residues long. Germline CDR1 is SQVTM and CDR2 is ANQGSEA. CDR3 coding DNA: TGCAGCGTTGAAAGTAGAATAGAGACCCAGTACTTC. Translation gives CSVESRIETQYF.

This clonotype was detected a few times. The chain combines TRBV7-8 with TRBJ2-5; TRBD2 matches at 12 bases. V shed 1 base and J 5 bases; nucleotides not matched to a gene: 8. There are 17 residues in the CDR3. Germline V gene lookup returns CDR1 SGHVS and CDR2 FQNEAQ. DNA for the CDR3: TGTGCCAGCAGCTTAGAGGCTCGTCTAGCGGGAGGGGAGACCCAGTACTTC. It yields the protein CASSLEARLAGGETQYF.